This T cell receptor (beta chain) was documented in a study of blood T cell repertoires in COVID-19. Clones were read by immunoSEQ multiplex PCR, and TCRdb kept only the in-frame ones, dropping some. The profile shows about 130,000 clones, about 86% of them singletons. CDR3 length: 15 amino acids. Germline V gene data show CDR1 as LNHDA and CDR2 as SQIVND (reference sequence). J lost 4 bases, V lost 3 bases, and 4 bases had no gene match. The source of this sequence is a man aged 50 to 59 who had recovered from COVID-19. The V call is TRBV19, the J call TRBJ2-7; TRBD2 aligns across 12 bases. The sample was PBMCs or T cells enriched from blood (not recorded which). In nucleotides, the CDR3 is TGTGCCAGTAGTATCTCGGGACTAGCGGGTTACGAGCAGTACTTC. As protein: CASSISGLAGYEQYF.